This T cell receptor (beta chain) stems from a study of blood T cell repertoires in COVID-19. This CDR3 is 14 amino acids long. V was clipped by 2 bases and J by 2 bases; unmatched bases: 3. Germline-derived CDR1 and CDR2 are SGHAT and FQNNGV. The assay was immunoSEQ multiplex PCR, and TCRdb's table has in-frame clones only and misses some. This sample has almost 90,000 clones, with 90% found just once. This clonotype originated in a man aged 18 to 29 with COVID-19, enrolled during active disease. This chain connects TRBV11-2 to TRBJ2-7; 7 bases line up with TRBD2. Sequenced: peripheral blood. CDR3 nucleotide sequence: TGTGCCAGCAGCTTACTAGCGGAGGCCTACGAGCAGTACTTC. Residues: CASSLLAEAYEQYF.